The 3 T cell receptor beta chains in this list originate from one sample, sequenced in a study of patients and donors after allogeneic stem cell transplantation. TCRdb ran MiXCR on the RT-PCR reads and lists one entry per CDR3 protein. The data hold some 150,000 distinct CDR3 sequences, with about 40% observed a single time. What was sequenced was blood, either unsorted or a sorted T cell fraction (not recorded which). The receptors here all came from a human donor who was either an allogeneic HSCT recipient or a stem cell or donor lymphocyte infusion donor (not recorded which). It is not recorded whose cells these are; they may come from a transplant donor.

The sample holds a few counts of this clonotype. CDR3 amino acids: CASSYSTPASNTEAFF. CDR3 DNA sequence: TGTGCCAGCAGTTACTCGACCCCGGCGTCGAACACTGAAGCTTTCTTT. The chain employs TRBV6-5 and TRBJ1-1; no reliable D call. The V gene's germline CDR1 is MNHEY and CDR2 SVGAGI. Trimming took off 0 bases at V and 1 base at J, with 12 bases between the two ends. CDR3 size: 16 residues.

This clonotype was observed a handful of times. CDR3 sequence: CASSFQPSYGYTF. The CDR3 bases are TGTGCCAGCAGCTTTCAGCCTTCCTATGGCTACACCTTC. The chain is built from TRBV27 and TRBJ1-2; D not certain. Germline CDR1 and CDR2: MNHEY and SMNVEV (reference sequence). V lost 6 bases, J lost 4 bases, and 12 bases lay in between. The length of the CDR3 is 13 residues.

This clonotype was seen more than once but under ten times. This rearrangement joins TRBV12-3 or TRBV12-4 to TRBJ1-1; possible D gene TRBD1, 6 bases. The CDR3 loop spans 15 amino acids. V was trimmed by 7 bases and J by 4 bases, leaving 19 bases between them. The CDR3 reads CASNPNRERGTEAFF. The CDR3 region has the DNA TGTGCCAGCAACCCAAACAGGGAACGGGGCACTGAAGCTTTCTTT.